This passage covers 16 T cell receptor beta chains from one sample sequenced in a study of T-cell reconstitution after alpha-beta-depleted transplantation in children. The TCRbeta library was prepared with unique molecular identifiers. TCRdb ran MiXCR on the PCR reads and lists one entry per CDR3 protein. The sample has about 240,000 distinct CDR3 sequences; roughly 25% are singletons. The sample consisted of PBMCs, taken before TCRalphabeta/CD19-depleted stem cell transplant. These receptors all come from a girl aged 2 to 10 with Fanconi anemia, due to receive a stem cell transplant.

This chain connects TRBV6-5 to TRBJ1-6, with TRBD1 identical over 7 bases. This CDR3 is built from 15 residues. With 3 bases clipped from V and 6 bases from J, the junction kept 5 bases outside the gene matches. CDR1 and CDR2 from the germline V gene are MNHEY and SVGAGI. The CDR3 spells CASSYRQGGNSPLHF. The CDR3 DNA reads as TGTGCCAGCAGTTATCGACAGGGTGGTAATTCACCCCTCCACTTT.

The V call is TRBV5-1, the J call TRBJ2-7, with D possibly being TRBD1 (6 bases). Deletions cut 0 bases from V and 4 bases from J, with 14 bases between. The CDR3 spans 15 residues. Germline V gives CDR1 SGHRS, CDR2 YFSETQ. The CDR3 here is CASSLATGKGYEQYF. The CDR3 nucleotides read TGCGCCAGCAGCTTGGCGACAGGTAAGGGGTACGAGCAGTACTTC.

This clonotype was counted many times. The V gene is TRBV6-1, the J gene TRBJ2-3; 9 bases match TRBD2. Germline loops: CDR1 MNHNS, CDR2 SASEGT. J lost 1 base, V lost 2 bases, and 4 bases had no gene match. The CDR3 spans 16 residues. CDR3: CASSEIKRGGTDTQYF. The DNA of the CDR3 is TGTGCCAGCAGTGAAATCAAGCGGGGGGGCACAGATACGCAGTATTTT.

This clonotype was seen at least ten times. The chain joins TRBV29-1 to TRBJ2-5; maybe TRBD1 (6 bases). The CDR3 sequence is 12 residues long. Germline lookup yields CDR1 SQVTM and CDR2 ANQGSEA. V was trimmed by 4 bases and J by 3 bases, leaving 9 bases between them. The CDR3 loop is CSVVTGKETQYF. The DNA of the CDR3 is TGCAGCGTTGTGACAGGAAAAGAGACCCAGTACTTC.

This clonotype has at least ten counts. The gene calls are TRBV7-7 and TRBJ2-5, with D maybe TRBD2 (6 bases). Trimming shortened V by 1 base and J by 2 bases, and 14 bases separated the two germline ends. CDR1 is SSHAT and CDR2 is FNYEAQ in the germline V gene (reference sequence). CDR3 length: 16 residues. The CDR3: CASSLVTGLTQETQYF. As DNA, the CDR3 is TGTGCCAGCAGCTTAGTTACGGGACTGACACAAGAGACCCAGTACTTC.

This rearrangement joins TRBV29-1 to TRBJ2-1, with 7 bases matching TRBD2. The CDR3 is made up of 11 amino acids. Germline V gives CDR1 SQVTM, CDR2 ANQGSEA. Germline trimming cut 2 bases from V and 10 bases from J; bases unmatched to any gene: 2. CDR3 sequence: CSVEWRGEQFF. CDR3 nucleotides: TGCAGCGTTGAATGGCGGGGGGAGCAGTTCTTC.

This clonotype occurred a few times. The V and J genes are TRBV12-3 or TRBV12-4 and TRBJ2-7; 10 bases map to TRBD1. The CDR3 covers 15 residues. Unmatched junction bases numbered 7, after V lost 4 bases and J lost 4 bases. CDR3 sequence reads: CASSSRQGASYEQYF. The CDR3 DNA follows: TGTGCCAGCAGTTCCCGACAGGGGGCTTCGTACGAGCAGTACTTC.

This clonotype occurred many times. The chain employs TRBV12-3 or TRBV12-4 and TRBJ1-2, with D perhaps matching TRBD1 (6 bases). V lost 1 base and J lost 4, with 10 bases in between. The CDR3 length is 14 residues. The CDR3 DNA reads TGTGCCAGCAGTTTAGACAGGGAAGGCTATGGCTACACCTTC. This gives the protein CASSLDREGYGYTF.

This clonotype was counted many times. CDR3 sequence reads: CASSYDSGIYGYTF. The CDR3 region has the DNA TGTGCCAGCAGTTACGATTCGGGGATCTATGGCTACACCTTC. The chain recombines TRBV6-5 with TRBJ1-2; no definite D call. V shed 2 bases and J shed 4 bases, with 11 bases lying between them. Germline V CDR1 and CDR2: MNHEY, SVGAGI. The CDR3 sequence is 14 residues long.

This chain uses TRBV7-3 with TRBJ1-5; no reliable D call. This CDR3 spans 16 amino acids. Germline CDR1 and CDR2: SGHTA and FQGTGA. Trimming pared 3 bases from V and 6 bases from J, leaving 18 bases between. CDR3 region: CASSFSGRRKGQPQHF. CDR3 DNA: TGTGCCAGCAGCTTCTCCGGAAGGAGAAAGGGTCAGCCCCAGCATTTT.

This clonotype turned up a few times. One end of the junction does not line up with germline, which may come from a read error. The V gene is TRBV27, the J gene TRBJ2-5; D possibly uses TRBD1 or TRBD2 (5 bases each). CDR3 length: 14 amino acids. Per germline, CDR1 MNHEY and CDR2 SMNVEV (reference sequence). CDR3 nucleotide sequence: TGTGCCAGCAGTTTATCGATAATAGGGGAGACCCAGCACTTC. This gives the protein CASSLSIIGETQHF.

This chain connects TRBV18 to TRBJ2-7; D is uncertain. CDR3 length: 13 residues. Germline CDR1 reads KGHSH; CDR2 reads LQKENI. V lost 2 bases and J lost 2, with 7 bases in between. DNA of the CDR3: TGTGCCAGCTCACCAATTGGGGCCTACGAGCAGTACTTC. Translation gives CASSPIGAYEQYF.

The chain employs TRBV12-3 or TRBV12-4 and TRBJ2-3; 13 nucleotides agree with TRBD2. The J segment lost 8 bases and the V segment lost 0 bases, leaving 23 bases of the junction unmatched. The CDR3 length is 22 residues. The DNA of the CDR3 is TGTGCCAGCAGTTTAGCTAGAAAGGGACTAGCGGGACCTGAACGGAACCCAGCTACGCAGTATTTT. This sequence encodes CASSLARKGLAGPERNPATQYF.

CDR3 amino acids: CSTGAGVEVSPLHF. CDR3 sequence (DNA): TGCAGTACAGGTGCGGGGGTGGAAGTTTCACCCCTCCACTTT. The genes are TRBV20-1 and TRBJ1-6; tentative D call: TRBD1 (5 bases). With 8 bases removed from V and 9 bases from J, the gap between germline ends came to 20 bases. Germline V lookup: CDR1 DFQATT, CDR2 SNEGSKA (reference sequence). This CDR3 is built from 14 residues.

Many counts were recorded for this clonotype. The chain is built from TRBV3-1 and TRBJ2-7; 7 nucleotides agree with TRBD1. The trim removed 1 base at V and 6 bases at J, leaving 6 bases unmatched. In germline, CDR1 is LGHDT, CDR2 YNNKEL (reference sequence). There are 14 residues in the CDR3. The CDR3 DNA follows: TGTGCCAGCAGCCAAGGGCAGGGGGTAAGCGAGCAGTACTTC. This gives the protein CASSQGQGVSEQYF.

DNA of the CDR3: TGCAGCGTTGCGCCCTTAAGCTATGGCTACACCTTC. It codes for CSVAPLSYGYTF. The rearrangement links TRBV29-1 to TRBJ1-2; D uncertain. Germline-derived CDR1 and CDR2 are SQVTM and ANQGSEA. CDR3 size: 12 residues. V shed 4 bases and J shed 4 bases, with 10 bases lying between them.